One and the same sample provided the 19 T cell receptor beta chains below, sequenced in a study of neurological immune-mediated disorders. In TCRdb, the 5' RACE reads were re-called with MiXCR into one record per CDR3 protein. The sample shows 49,000 or so distinct CDR3 sequences, approximately 4.5% of them seen only once. The specimen was PBMCs. Receptors originate from a woman aged 55-69 years with multiple sclerosis.

This clonotype has a count of ten or more. The rearrangement uses TRBV20-1 and TRBJ1-5, with 10 bases identical to TRBD1. The germline CDR1 and CDR2 sequences are DFQATT and SNEGSKA (reference sequence). The trim removed 3 bases at V and 5 bases at J, leaving 7 bases unmatched. This CDR3 is built from 15 residues. CDR3 amino acids: CSARSGQGYDQPQHF. The CDR3 DNA reads as TGCAGTGCTAGGTCGGGACAGGGGTACGATCAGCCCCAGCATTTT.

There are many counts of this clonotype. This sequence joins TRBV7-2 and TRBJ2-5; D tentatively reads TRBD1 or TRBD2 (5 bases each). The V end lost 5 bases, the J end lost 3 bases, and 13 bases lay between the germline ends. Germline V gives CDR1 SGHTA, CDR2 FQGNSA. The CDR3 contains 14 residues. DNA for the CDR3: TGTGCCAGCAGCCCCTGGGGACGTAAAGAGACCCAGTACTTC. This encodes CASSPWGRKETQYF.

This clonotype was observed at least ten times. The V call is TRBV6-6, the J call TRBJ2-4, with D possibly TRBD1 on 5 matching bases. The CDR3 consists of 16 residues. Germline-derived CDR1 and CDR2 are MNHNY and SVGAGI (reference sequence). The ends were cut back, 0 bases at V and 1 base at J, with 10 bases in the middle. In DNA form, the CDR3 reads TGTGCCAGCAGTTACTCGTTCAGGGATGCCAAAAACATTCAGTACTTC. It translates to CASSYSFRDAKNIQYF.

This clonotype was recorded many times. The chain employs TRBV3-1 and TRBJ2-1; D uncertain. In germline, CDR1 is LGHDT, CDR2 YNNKEL (reference sequence). Trimming shortened V by 1 base and J by 5 bases, and 9 bases separated the two germline ends. The CDR3 runs 14 residues. The DNA for the CDR3 is TGTGCCAGCAGCCAAGGTCATGTACACAATGAGCAGTTCTTC. It is translated as CASSQGHVHNEQFF.

A word on this clonotype: Germline is not matched at one junction end, which may reflect a read error. The chain has TRBV20-1 and TRBJ1-5; TRBD1 might be the D (6 bases). The CDR3 runs 13 residues. Germline values: CDR1 DFQATT, CDR2 SNEGSKA (reference sequence). The CDR3 protein is CSASGGLNQPQNF. The CDR3 bases are TGCAGTGCGTCGGGGGGGCTCAATCAGCCCCAGAATTTT.

Turning to this clonotype: It may be a read error: a sequence one base away is much more abundant. The conserved phenylalanine or tryptophan normally closing the CDR3 is absent here, so this likely arose from a read error. The chain carries TRBV29-1 and TRBJ1-2, with D uncertain. Trimming pared 4 bases from V and 1 base from J, leaving 10 bases between. The CDR3 covers 13 residues. Germline values: CDR1 SQVTM, CDR2 ANQGSEA. This CDR3 is CSVVGGRNYGYTI. CDR3 bases: TGCAGCGTTGTGGGCGGGCGTAACTATGGCTACACCATC.

By frequency in the sample, this clonotype is medium-sized. J is TRBJ2-7 and V is TRBV5-6; tentatively, D is TRBD2 (5 bases). V shed 1 base and J shed 6 bases, with 8 bases lying between them. In germline, CDR1 is SGHDT, CDR2 YYEEEE. CDR3 length: 12 amino acids. CDR3 bases: TGTGCCAGCAGCTTGTTCGGAGGCGAGCAGTACGTC. It specifies CASSLFGGEQYV.

In this sample, this clonotype turned up many times. The J gene is TRBJ2-7, the V gene TRBV7-6; D uncertain. Germline assignment: CDR1 SGHVS and CDR2 FNYEAQ. The CDR3 extends over 15 amino acids. V was shortened by 3 bases and J by 5 bases, with 17 bases between the two germline ends. The CDR3 spells CASSFLSPPFNEQYF. In nucleotides, the CDR3 is TGTGCCAGCAGCTTTCTAAGTCCCCCTTTCAACGAGCAGTACTTC.

Ten or more counts support this clonotype. V usage is TRBV5-1 and J usage is TRBJ1-4; unclear D gene. Trimming left V 5 bases short and J 4 bases short, with 15 bases between. Germline CDR1 reads SGHRS; CDR2 reads YFSETQ. The CDR3 covers 15 residues. DNA for the CDR3: TGCGCCAGCAGTACCCTTTCGGGCCTTAATGAAAAACTGTTTTTT. Residues: CASSTLSGLNEKLFF.

The sample holds a few counts of this clonotype. The V call is TRBV5-6, the J call TRBJ2-7; no clear D. CDR1 is SGHDT and CDR2 is YYEEEE in the germline V gene. This CDR3 has 11 residues. Deletions cut 3 bases from V and 6 bases from J, with 7 bases between. The DNA of the CDR3 is TGTGCCAGCAGCTCCATCCTCGAGCAGTACTTC. Its protein is CASSSILEQYF.

Ten or more counts support this clonotype. The CDR3 protein is CASSTEATNEKLFF. CDR3 in DNA: TGCGCCAGCAGCACAGAAGCAACTAATGAAAAACTGTTTTTT. This chain uses TRBV5-1 with TRBJ1-4; D not resolved. Germline loops: CDR1 SGHRS, CDR2 YFSETQ. This CDR3 spans 14 amino acids. V was clipped by 4 bases and J by 0 bases, with 7 bases between them. Full variable domain (remainder filled in from reference TRBV5-1 and TRBJ1-4): KAGVTQTPRYLIKTRGQQVTLSCSPISGHRSVSWYQQTPGQGLQFLFEYFSETQRNKGNFPGRFSGRQFSNSRSEMNVSTLELGDSALYLCASSTEATNEKLFFGSGTQLSVL.

This clonotype was seen only a few times. The chain uses TRBV3-1 and TRBJ1-2, with D hard to call. V was clipped by 4 bases and J by 4 bases, with 10 bases between them. The CDR3 is made up of 13 amino acids. Germline CDR1 reads LGHDT; CDR2 reads YNNKEL (reference sequence). The CDR3 loop is CASSPAGRYGYTF. The CDR3 nucleotides are TGTGCCAGCAGCCCCGCCGGACGCTATGGCTACACCTTC.

A few counts support this clonotype. The chain links TRBV10-2 to TRBJ2-2; 7 bases align to TRBD2. V dropped 0 bases and J dropped 3; count of bases not matched to a gene: 4. The CDR3 runs to 16 residues. Germline V CDR1 and CDR2: WSHSY, SAAADI. The CDR3 nucleotides read TGCGCCAGCAGTGAGTCGACTAGCTGGGACACCGGGGAGCTGTTTTTT. It translates to CASSESTSWDTGELFF.

This clonotype has ten or more counts. The chain recombines TRBV15 with TRBJ2-1; perhaps TRBD2 as D (6 bases). The CDR3 contains 14 residues. CDR1 is LNHNV, CDR2 YYDKDF, per germline (reference sequence). The V end was cut by 0 bases, the J end by 8 bases, with 11 bases between. In DNA, the CDR3 is TGTGCCACCAGCAGAGATCAGGCTAGCGATGAGCAGTTCTTC. Translation: CATSRDQASDEQFF. The entire variable domain, with the rest obtained from reference TRBV15 and TRBJ2-1, is as follows: DAMVIQNPRYQVTQFGKPVTLSCSQTLNHNVMYWYQQKSSQAPKLLFHYYDKDFNNEADTPDNFQSRRPNTSFCFLDIRSPGLGDTAMYLCATSRDQASDEQFFGPGTRLTVL.

A note on this clonotype: Possible read error: a much larger clone is one base away. The V and J genes are TRBV28 and TRBJ2-7; D might be TRBD1 (6 bases). Trimming shortened V by 10 bases and J by 3 bases, and 16 bases separated the two germline ends. Germline assignment: CDR1 MDHEN and CDR2 SYDVKM. The CDR3 runs 13 residues. This chain's CDR3 is CAIRGKTNYEQYF. The CDR3, as DNA: TGTGCCATCAGGGGAAAGACAAACTACGAGCAGTACTTC.

This clonotype was observed at least ten times. The rearrangement links TRBV20-1 to TRBJ2-5; 9 nucleotides align to TRBD1. Germline CDR1 is DFQATT and CDR2 is SNEGSKA (reference sequence). The CDR3 has 14 amino acids. With 0 bases clipped from V and 5 bases from J, the junction kept 4 bases outside the gene matches. The CDR3 DNA follows: TGCAGTGCTAGAGACGGGACAGGGTGGGAGACCCAGTACTTC. Residues: CSARDGTGWETQYF.

In its sample, this clonotype was seen many times. For the CDR3, the DNA is TGTGCCAGCAGCGTTTTCCCCGAAAGTAGGAATGAGCAGTTCTTC. Translation gives CASSVFPESRNEQFF. This chain links TRBV9 with TRBJ2-1; the D is unclear. This CDR3 is 15 amino acids long. V lost 2 bases and J 7 bases, leaving 16 bases between the germline ends. Germline V gene sequence: CDR1 SGDLS, CDR2 YYNGEE.

At least ten counts were recorded for this clonotype. The V gene is TRBV27, the J gene TRBJ1-2; D is unclear. V was clipped by 6 bases and J by 3 bases, with 11 bases between them. In germline, CDR1 is MNHEY, CDR2 SMNVEV (reference sequence). This CDR3 comprises 13 residues. CDR3 loop: CASSAGRDYGYTF. In DNA, the CDR3 is TGTGCCAGCAGCGCGGGGAGGGACTATGGCTACACCTTC.

This clonotype has at least ten counts. The rearrangement links TRBV12-3 or TRBV12-4 to TRBJ2-7, with 9 bases matching TRBD1. The J segment lost 1 base and the V segment lost 7 bases, leaving 2 bases of the junction unmatched. The length of the CDR3 is 13 residues. CDR3 sequence reads: CASKGTGSYEQYF. For the CDR3, the DNA is TGTGCCAGCAAGGGGACAGGGTCCTACGAGCAGTACTTC.